Each of the 23 T cell receptor beta chains below was sequenced from the same sample in a study of blood T cell repertoires in COVID-19. Sequenced by immunoSEQ multiplex PCR; TCRdb stores in-frame clones only, minus some. The top ten hold about 6.8% of the sample, which has 390,000 or so clones, roughly 89% seen once. Source material: peripheral blood. Receptor source: a man in his late teens or twenties with active or convalescent COVID-19.

This chain uses TRBV29-1 with TRBJ2-3; no definite D call. The CDR3 covers 11 residues. V was cut by 4 bases and J by 6 bases, with 8 bases left in between. CDR1 SQVTM and CDR2 ANQGSEA come from the germline V gene. DNA for the CDR3: TGCAGCGTTGGGCCTTCGGATACGCAGTATTTT. Protein sequence: CSVGPSDTQYF.

The J gene is TRBJ2-2, the V gene TRBV2; the D gene is possibly TRBD2 (5 bases). V dropped 6 bases and J dropped 6 bases, with 11 bases sitting between them. CDR1 and CDR2 (germline): SNHLY, FYNNEI. The CDR3 is 13 amino acids. CDR3 amino acids: CASSPTMPGELFF. In DNA, the CDR3 is TGTGCCAGCAGCCCGACTATGCCCGGGGAGCTGTTTTTT.

The chain uses TRBV29-1 and TRBJ2-1; 7 bases align to TRBD1. The CDR3 runs 16 residues. The junction had 10 bases not matched to a gene; V was cut back by 3 bases and J by 2 bases. Germline V gene data show CDR1 as SQVTM and CDR2 as ANQGSEA. The CDR3 coding sequence is TGCAGCGTTGACTCTCCGGACAGGAGGACCTACAATGAGCAGTTCTTC. Translation gives CSVDSPDRRTYNEQFF.

V and J are TRBV29-1 and TRBJ2-5; 7 bases match TRBD1. The V and J ends lost 8 bases and 4 bases, in that order; junction bases with no gene match: 16. This CDR3 region has 15 residues. CDR1 is SQVTM and CDR2 is ANQGSEA in the germline V gene. The CDR3 here is CSTVVGDRYGETQYF. The DNA of the CDR3 is TGCAGCACCGTTGTGGGGGACAGATACGGAGAGACCCAGTACTTC.

V is TRBV28 and J is TRBJ2-1, with D possibly TRBD2 on 5 matching bases. The CDR3 length is 16 residues. From germline, CDR1 is MDHEN and CDR2 SYDVKM. V was trimmed by 5 bases and J by 1 base, leaving 15 bases between them. The CDR3 nucleotides read TGTGCCAGCAGTGAGGGTGCGGCAGGATCCTACAATGAGCAGTTCTTC. Protein product: CASSEGAAGSYNEQFF.

J is TRBJ2-1 and V is TRBV18; 11 bases map to TRBD2. This CDR3 spans 15 amino acids. Germline V gene sequence: CDR1 KGHSH, CDR2 LQKENI. J was trimmed by 5 bases and V by 3 bases; bases with no gene match: 3. The CDR3 DNA is TGTGCCAGCTCACCCGGACTAGCGGGCGACAATGAGCAGTTCTTC. Translation gives CASSPGLAGDNEQFF. Filled out from reference TRBV18 and TRBJ2-1, the complete variable domain reads NAGVMQNPRHLVRRRGQEARLRCSPMKGHSHVYWYRQLPEEGLKFMVYLQKENIIDESGMPKERFSAEFPKEGPSILRIQQVVRGDSAAYFCASSPGLAGDNEQFFGPGTRLTVL.

This rearrangement joins TRBV6-2 or TRBV6-3 to TRBJ2-1; D is possibly TRBD2 (6 bases). The CDR3 contains 18 residues. Trimming removed 1 base from V and 5 bases from J, with 21 bases in between. Germline CDR1 is MNHEY and CDR2 is SVGEGT. CDR3 protein: CASSYLPAGLPDDNEQFF. The CDR3 DNA is TGTGCCAGCAGTTACTTACCGGCGGGGCTACCGGATGACAATGAGCAGTTCTTC.

The genes are TRBV28 and TRBJ2-7; 10 nucleotides agree with TRBD2. Germline-derived CDR1 and CDR2 are MDHEN and SYDVKM. The V and J ends lost 6 bases and 2 bases, in that order; junction bases with no gene match: 4. The CDR3 covers 14 residues. The CDR3 here is CASSPGLAPYEQYF. Written as DNA, the CDR3 is TGTGCCAGCAGCCCGGGACTAGCGCCCTACGAGCAGTACTTC. The variable domain in full, with the rest retrieved from reference TRBV28 and TRBJ2-7, is DVKVTQSSRYLVKRTGEKVFLECVQDMDHENMFWYRQDPGLGLRLIYFSYDVKMKEKGDIPEGYSVSREKKERFSLILESASTNQTSMYLCASSPGLAPYEQYFGPGTRLTVT.

The chain recombines TRBV6-2 or TRBV6-3 with TRBJ1-1; maybe TRBD1 (5 bases). Trimming stripped 6 bases from V and 4 bases from J, with 15 bases between. There are 14 residues in the CDR3. Germline-derived CDR1 and CDR2 are MNHEY and SVGEGT. The CDR3, as DNA: TGTGCCAGCAGCCCTAGCAGGGTGATCACTGAAGCTTTCTTT. Translation: CASSPSRVITEAFF.

This clone was observed once. CDR3 loop: CASSPWTSGGPNTGELFF. Written as DNA, the CDR3 is TGTGCCAGCAGCCCCTGGACTAGCGGGGGCCCGAACACCGGGGAGCTGTTTTTT. The V gene is TRBV7-8, the J gene TRBJ2-2; 13 nucleotides agree with TRBD2. The CDR3 runs 18 residues. CDR1 is SGHVS, CDR2 FQNEAQ, per germline. V lost 5 bases to trimming and J lost 0 bases; unmatched junction nucleotides: 6.

This chain connects TRBV7-2 to TRBJ2-2, with 7 bases identical to TRBD1. The CDR3 spans 14 residues. V lost 8 bases, J lost 6 bases, and 9 bases stayed unmatched. From germline, CDR1 is SGHTA and CDR2 FQGNSA. The CDR3 reads CASHLGGLSGELFF. DNA of the CDR3: TGTGCCAGCCATTTAGGGGGCCTGTCCGGGGAGCTGTTTTTT.

This clone turned up a few times. The V gene is TRBV28, the J gene TRBJ2-2, with TRBD2 matching 12 bases. This CDR3 region has 17 residues. Germline assignment: CDR1 MDHEN and CDR2 SYDVKM. V gave up 1 base and J gave up 8 bases; unmatched junction bases: 8. CDR3 amino acids: CASSLFDLAGGPGELFF. The CDR3 DNA reads TGTGCCAGCAGTTTATTTGATCTAGCGGGAGGGCCTGGGGAGCTGTTTTTT.

This chain connects TRBV27 to TRBJ2-1, with 7 bases aligning to TRBD1. The CDR3 has 15 residues. CDR1 is MNHEY and CDR2 is SMNVEV in the germline V gene (reference sequence). The trim removed 0 bases at V and 9 bases at J, leaving 8 bases unmatched. The DNA for the CDR3 is TGTGCCAGCAGTTTATCCCCCCAAGGGGGCCTTGAGCAGTTCTTC. Translated: CASSLSPQGGLEQFF.

The rearrangement links TRBV6-1 to TRBJ1-6, with a possible D match to TRBD1 (5 bases). V lost 2 bases and J lost 9, with 8 bases in between. The germline V gene encodes CDR1 MNHNS and CDR2 SASEGT. This CDR3 spans 13 amino acids. The CDR3 bases are TGTGCCAGCAGTGAAATCGGGGGTTCACCCCTCCACTTT. It is translated as CASSEIGGSPLHF.

This clone has only a few counts. The J gene is TRBJ1-5, the V gene TRBV10-3; D is possibly TRBD1 (6 bases). The CDR3 is made up of 13 amino acids. V was cut by 6 bases and J by 2 bases, with 8 bases left in between. Germline loops: CDR1 ENHRY, CDR2 SYGVKD. CDR3 nucleotide sequence: TGTGCCATCAGCGGACAGCGCAATCAGCCCCAGCATTTT. It encodes CAISGQRNQPQHF.

This clone appeared once. The chain is built from TRBV28 and TRBJ1-5; D is uncertain. V was pared by 3 bases and J by 2 bases, with 11 bases between. Germline-derived CDR1 and CDR2 are MDHEN and SYDVKM. The CDR3 is 15 residues long. The CDR3 protein is CASSLSFGGNQPQHF. The CDR3 DNA is TGTGCCAGCAGTTTGAGCTTCGGTGGCAATCAGCCCCAGCATTTT.

The genes are TRBV7-9 and TRBJ1-2; D gene uncertain. The V end was cut by 1 base, the J end by 8 bases, with 11 bases between. CDR1 is SEHNR and CDR2 is FQNEAQ in the germline V gene (reference sequence). The CDR3 runs to 13 residues. The CDR3 region has the DNA TGTGCCAGCAGCTTAGAACAGCTGCCCGGCTACACCTTC. Protein: CASSLEQLPGYTF.

This clone has at least ten counts. This chain connects TRBV6-1 to TRBJ1-5; TRBD1 might be the D (6 bases). The germline V gene encodes CDR1 MNHNS and CDR2 SASEGT. This CDR3 is built from 16 residues. Trimming removed 3 bases at V and 4 bases at J, with 16 bases between. The CDR3 protein is CASSELQGFGNQPQHF. CDR3 sequence (DNA): TGTGCCAGCAGTGAGCTACAGGGATTTGGAAATCAGCCCCAGCATTTT.

V gene TRBV6-5 combines with J gene TRBJ2-1, with TRBD1 as a possible D gene (5 bases). Germline V gene data show CDR1 as MNHEY and CDR2 as SVGAGI. With 5 bases removed from V and 5 bases from J, the gap between germline ends came to 16 bases. This CDR3 is built from 15 residues. CDR3 residues: CASSPQGPVDNEQFF. CDR3 DNA sequence: TGTGCCAGCAGTCCTCAGGGTCCCGTCGACAATGAGCAGTTCTTC.

This clone appeared once. J is TRBJ1-1 and V is TRBV13; D is possibly TRBD1 (6 bases). The V end lost 3 bases, the J end lost 5 bases, and 13 bases lay between the germline ends. This CDR3 is built from 14 residues. Germline assignment: CDR1 PRHDT and CDR2 FYEKMQ (reference sequence). The CDR3: CASSLGGRSTEAFF. The CDR3 DNA reads TGTGCCAGCAGCTTGGGGGGGCGGAGTACTGAAGCTTTCTTT.

This rearrangement joins TRBV19 to TRBJ2-5; 9 nucleotides match TRBD2. This CDR3 is 16 amino acids long. Germline loops: CDR1 LNHDA, CDR2 SQIVND (reference sequence). V lost 7 bases, J lost 2 bases, and 11 bases stayed unmatched. CDR3 coding DNA: TGTGCCAGTAAGGAGACGGGACTAGCCCGACAAGAGACCCAGTACTTC. Encoded protein: CASKETGLARQETQYF.

This clone was detected only a few times. V usage is TRBV28 and J usage is TRBJ1-5, with D unresolved. The V gene's germline CDR1 is MDHEN and CDR2 SYDVKM. There are 13 residues in the CDR3. The ends were cut back, 3 bases at V and 5 bases at J, with 8 bases in the middle. CDR3 protein: CASSLRGDQPQHF. The CDR3 DNA follows: TGTGCCAGCAGTTTGCGGGGAGATCAGCCCCAGCATTTT.

V gene TRBV7-8 combines with J gene TRBJ2-1; 8 bases align to TRBD1. The V gene's germline CDR1 is SGHVS and CDR2 FQNEAQ. The CDR3 totals 13 residues. V dropped 4 bases and J dropped 9; count of bases not matched to a gene: 5. The CDR3 DNA sequence: TGTGCCAGCAGCTACGACAGGGGTCCTGAGCAGTTCTTC. Residues: CASSYDRGPEQFF.